The 21 T cell receptor beta chains below come from one sample, sequenced in a study of PD-L1 blockade in urothelial cancer. The time point denotes: pretreatment peripheral blood. Clones were sequenced by immunoSEQ multiplex PCR, and TCRdb holds only the in-frame ones, with some missing. The profile covers tens of thousands of clones, with 90% appearing a single time and approximately 1.5% taken by the ten largest. The sample here was PBMCs, taken around atezolizumab (anti-PD-L1) treatment. All receptors come from a man aged 60-69 years with urothelial cancer.

CDR3 bases: TGTGCCAGCAGCCAGACAGGGGCTGGGACCCAGTACTTC. Its protein is CASSQTGAGTQYF. The V call is TRBV4-2, the J call TRBJ2-5; 8 nucleotides match TRBD1. Germline CDR1 LGHNA, CDR2 YNFKEQ. J was trimmed by 7 bases and V by 3 bases; bases with no gene match: 4. This CDR3 is 13 amino acids long.

V gene TRBV5-1 combines with J gene TRBJ2-7; weak D call: TRBD1 (5 bases). The CDR3 is made up of 13 amino acids. Germline CDR1 is SGHRS and CDR2 is YFSETQ. The ends were cut back, 0 bases at V and 6 bases at J, with 10 bases in the middle. CDR3 sequence (DNA): TGCGCCAGCAGCTTGGCGCAGGGTGGCGAGCAGTACTTC. Its translation: CASSLAQGGEQYF.

This rearrangement joins TRBV14 to TRBJ2-5; TRBD1 matches 10 bases. The CDR3 covers 14 residues. In germline, CDR1 is SGHDN, CDR2 FVKESK. V dropped 6 bases and J dropped 7; count of bases not matched to a gene: 8. CDR3 nucleotide sequence: TGTGCCAGCAGTCATAGACAGGGGGCGTGGACCCAGTACTTC. Translating gives CASSHRQGAWTQYF.

In this sample, this clone turned up a few times. The gene calls are TRBV14 and TRBJ1-6; D is perhaps TRBD1 (6 bases). Trimming removed 0 bases from V and 7 bases from J, with 13 bases in between. The CDR3 loop spans 16 amino acids. Germline V gene data show CDR1 as SGHDN and CDR2 as FVKESK. The CDR3 protein is CASSQDASGANSPLHF. DNA for the CDR3: TGTGCCAGCAGCCAAGACGCCTCAGGGGCCAATTCACCCCTCCACTTT.

The chain has TRBV29-1 and TRBJ1-3; weak D call: TRBD1 (6 bases). The CDR3 is made up of 13 amino acids. From germline, CDR1 is SQVTM and CDR2 ANQGSEA. V was clipped by 6 bases and J by 0 bases, with 9 bases between them. Written as DNA, the CDR3 is TGCAGCGTGGGACATGACTCTGGAAACACCATATATTTT. It yields the protein CSVGHDSGNTIYF.

The chain joins TRBV14 to TRBJ2-1; 7 bases agree with TRBD2. The germline V gene has CDR1 SGHDN and CDR2 FVKESK. V lost 0 bases and J lost 9; bases outside the gene matches: 14. The CDR3 sequence is 17 residues long. CDR3 in amino acids: CASSQDSPQRGVTEQFF. CDR3 sequence (DNA): TGTGCCAGCAGCCAAGATTCACCCCAGCGGGGAGTTACTGAGCAGTTCTTC.

The V and J genes are TRBV7-6 and TRBJ2-7; D unresolved. The V end was cut by 4 bases, the J end by 0 bases, with 7 bases between. The CDR3 spans 13 residues. Germline V gene data show CDR1 as SGHVS and CDR2 as FNYEAQ. The CDR3 is CASSSPSSYEQYF. Here the CDR3 DNA reads TGTGCCAGCAGCTCCCCCAGCTCCTACGAGCAGTACTTC.

In its sample, this clone was seen a few times. This chain links TRBV4-1 with TRBJ2-7, with no clear D. Per germline, CDR1 MGHRA and CDR2 YSYEKL. This CDR3 region has 14 residues. The V gene lost 4 bases and the J gene lost 2 bases, with 12 bases spanning the gap. In DNA form, the CDR3 reads TGCGCCAGCAGCCGTTGGGCCACCACCTACGAGCAGTACTTC. Its protein is CASSRWATTYEQYF.

J is TRBJ2-7 and V is TRBV30; 10 nucleotides agree with TRBD1. The CDR3 spans 15 residues. Germline assignment: CDR1 GTSNPN and CDR2 SVGIG (reference sequence). J was trimmed by 0 bases and V by 3 bases; bases with no gene match: 5. CDR3 sequence (DNA): TGTGCCTGGAGACGGGGACAGGGGTACTCCTACGAGCAGTACTTC. It specifies CAWRRGQGYSYEQYF.

The chain carries TRBV4-3 and TRBJ1-1; 8 bases line up with TRBD1. The CDR3 contains 17 residues. Germline V CDR1 and CDR2: LGHNA, YSLEER. The V and J ends lost 2 bases and 0 bases, in that order; junction bases with no gene match: 8. CDR3 DNA sequence: TGCGCCAGCAGCCAAACGGGGACAGGTTGGATGAACACTGAAGCTTTCTTT. This sequence encodes CASSQTGTGWMNTEAFF.

The rearrangement joins TRBV6-1 to TRBJ1-4; tentatively, D is TRBD1 (5 bases). This CDR3 is built from 13 residues. The ends were cut back, 4 bases at V and 3 bases at J, with 6 bases in the middle. Germline V lookup: CDR1 MNHNS, CDR2 SASEGT. This chain's CDR3 is CASSVQANEKLFF. In DNA form, the CDR3 reads TGTGCCAGCAGTGTACAGGCTAATGAAAAACTGTTTTTT.

This clone was observed a handful of times. The genes are TRBV7-9 and TRBJ2-1, with TRBD2 identical over 14 bases. Germline V gene sequence: CDR1 SEHNR, CDR2 FQNEAQ (reference sequence). The junction had 4 bases not matched to a gene; V was cut back by 5 bases and J by 10 bases. The CDR3 covers 14 residues. CDR3 nucleotide sequence: TGTGCCAGCAGCCCGGGACTAGCGGGAGTAGAGCAGTTCTTC. This gives the protein CASSPGLAGVEQFF.

The chain is built from TRBV6-5 and TRBJ2-7; D call uncertain. CDR1 and CDR2 (germline): MNHEY, SVGAGI. Trimming stripped 2 bases from V and 2 bases from J, with 7 bases between. The CDR3 loop spans 13 amino acids. The CDR3 sequence is CASSYTYTYEQYF. CDR3 DNA sequence: TGTGCCAGCAGTTACACCTATACCTACGAGCAGTACTTC.

The chain combines TRBV20-1 with TRBJ2-5; D ambiguous. Trimming left V 2 bases short and J 2 bases short, with 3 bases between. This CDR3 contains 11 residues. CDR1 and CDR2 (germline): DFQATT, SNEGSKA (reference sequence). CDR3 nucleotides: TGCAGTGCTAGACAGCAAGAGACCCAGTACTTC. It translates to CSARQQETQYF.

The J gene is TRBJ2-2, the V gene TRBV5-1; 7 bases match TRBD2. CDR1 is SGHRS and CDR2 is YFSETQ in the germline V gene. The trim removed 4 bases at V and 6 bases at J, leaving 3 bases unmatched. The CDR3 length is 13 residues. The chain's CDR3 is CASSREGSGELFF. Here the CDR3 DNA reads TGCGCCAGCAGCAGGGAGGGATCCGGGGAGCTGTTTTTT. The entire variable domain, with the rest obtained from reference TRBV5-1 and TRBJ2-2, is as follows: KAGVTQTPRYLIKTRGQQVTLSCSPISGHRSVSWYQQTPGQGLQFLFEYFSETQRNKGNFPGRFSGRQFSNSRSEMNVSTLELGDSALYLCASSREGSGELFFGEGSRLTVL.

This clone was recorded once. This sequence joins TRBV6-5 and TRBJ2-3, with a possible D match to TRBD2 (5 bases). The germline V gene has CDR1 MNHEY and CDR2 SVGAGI. The CDR3 length is 15 residues. V was shortened by 6 bases and J by 0 bases, with 13 bases between the two germline ends. In DNA form, the CDR3 reads TGTGCCAGCAGCACCCCCGGCGGGAGCACAGATACGCAGTATTTT. Residues: CASSTPGGSTDTQYF.

The V and J genes are TRBV28 and TRBJ2-3, with 16 nucleotides matching TRBD2. CDR1 and CDR2 from the germline V gene are MDHEN and SYDVKM. This CDR3 spans 19 amino acids. V trimming: 5 bases; J trimming: 4 bases; junction bases outside the gene matches: 12. This CDR3 is CASSPPPGLAGGPADTQYF. The CDR3 region has the DNA TGTGCCAGCAGTCCCCCTCCGGGACTAGCGGGAGGGCCGGCAGATACGCAGTATTTT.

This chain uses TRBV16 with TRBJ2-3, with TRBD2 matching 10 bases. J gave up 1 base and V 2 bases, and 6 bases lay outside the gene matches. CDR1 and CDR2 from the germline V gene are KGHSY and FQNENV. The CDR3 is 17 residues long. The CDR3 DNA reads TGTGCCAGCAGCCAAGTCCTAGCGGGGGCCCGCACAGATACGCAGTATTTT. Translating it yields CASSQVLAGARTDTQYF.

The chain employs TRBV7-3 and TRBJ2-3, with D maybe TRBD1 (5 bases). Germline V CDR1 and CDR2: SGHTA, FQGTGA. V lost 2 bases, J lost 3 bases, and 24 bases lay in between. The CDR3 has 19 amino acids. CDR3 DNA: TGTGCCAGCAGCTTATTTGCAGGTCTATGGCAGGGCACGACAGATACGCAGTATTTT. This gives the protein CASSLFAGLWQGTTDTQYF. Variable domain in full (rest from reference TRBV7-3 and TRBJ2-3): GAGVSQTPSNKVTEKGKYVELRCDPISGHTALYWYRQSLGQGPEFLIYFQGTGAADDSGLPNDRFFAVRPEGSVSTLKIQRTERGDSAVYLCASSLFAGLWQGTTDTQYFGPGTRLTVL.

The genes are TRBV5-1 and TRBJ2-5, with 10 nucleotides matching TRBD1. J gave up 4 bases and V 4 bases, and 7 bases lay outside the gene matches. Germline V lookup: CDR1 SGHRS, CDR2 YFSETQ. The CDR3 contains 15 residues. The CDR3 nucleotides are TGCGCCAGCAGCAAAGGACAGGGGGGTGGAGAGACCCAGTACTTC. Its translation is CASSKGQGGGETQYF.

The rearrangement links TRBV2 to TRBJ2-5; possible D gene TRBD2, 5 bases. V lost 6 bases and J 1 base, leaving 12 bases between the germline ends. Per the germline V gene, CDR1 is SNHLY and CDR2 is FYNNEI. The CDR3 runs 14 residues. CDR3 DNA: TGTGCCAGCAGGCCCCCAAGCGGCCAAGAGACCCAGTACTTC. This gives the protein CASRPPSGQETQYF.